The rows below give T cell receptor beta chains drawn from one sample of a study of cytomegalovirus exposure and HLA in healthy donors. Some clones are missing from TCRdb's copy, which holds only in-frame ones; the method was immunoSEQ multiplex PCR. Of about 220,000 clones listed, 88% are singletons. Material for sequencing was PBMCs. Source of these receptors: a woman under 30 in good health and CMV-seronegative. The CDR3 runs from the conserved cysteine through the conserved F or W. D genes are given only for firm matches. Size values are once, few and many counts, or a class for expanded clones, and some rows have none.

d_call | j_call | v_call | clone_size | cdr3_nt | cdr3_aa
TRBD1 | TRBJ1-1 | TRBV6-6 | . | TGTGCCAGCAGCCCCGGGACAGGGGGCGTTAGGGCTGAAGCTTTCTTT | CASSPGTGGVRAEAFF
. | TRBJ2-7 | TRBV5-1 | . | TGCGCCAGCAGCGTTAGCGGTTACTCCTCCGAGCAGTACTTC | CASSVSGYSSEQYF
. | TRBJ2-7 | TRBV5-6 | . | TGTGCCAGCAGCCGACAGGGACTAGGGATCTACGAGCAGTACTTC | CASSRQGLGIYEQYF
. | TRBJ2-5 | TRBV5-6 | . | TGTGCCAGCAGCCATGTTGGCTCACAAGAGACCCAGTACTTC | CASSHVGSQETQYF
TRBD1 | TRBJ2-7 | TRBV28 | . | TGTGCCAGCAGTTTGGGGGACAGGGGTTACGAGCAGTACTTC | CASSLGDRGYEQYF
. | TRBJ1-1 | TRBV6-1 | . | TGTGCCAGCAGGGGAGCGGGAGGCCGCCAAGCTTTCTTT | CASRGAGGRQAFF
. | TRBJ1-1 | TRBV30 | . | TGTGCCTGGAGTATAACAGGTGAAAACGCTTTCTTT | CAWSITGENAFF
. | TRBJ2-7 | TRBV14 | . | TGTGCCAGCAGCCAAGCACGCAGGCCGCAGTACTTC | CASSQARRPQYF
. | TRBJ2-7 | TRBV4-1 | . | TGCGCCAGCAGCCAAGGAGTGGGACAAGTCTACGAGCAGTACTTC | CASSQGVGQVYEQYF
. | TRBJ2-7 | TRBV27 | . | TGTGCCAGCAGTTGGGGACATAATCCACGGGAGCAGTACTTC | CASSWGHNPREQYF
. | TRBJ2-7 | TRBV15 | . | TGTGCCACCAGCAAGGGGTGGGGCGGATCCTACGAGCAGTACTTC | CATSKGWGGSYEQYF
TRBD2 | TRBJ2-3 | TRBV6-6 | . | TGTGCCAGCAGTTACGGGAAACTAGCGGGAACAGATACGCAGTATTTT | CASSYGKLAGTDTQYF
TRBD2 | TRBJ2-1 | TRBV7-2 | . | TGTGCCAGCAGCTTCTTAGCGGGAGCATACAATGAGCAGTTCTTC | CASSFLAGAYNEQFF
. | TRBJ1-2 | TRBV30 | few | TGTGCCTGGGGGCCGGGGGGCTACACCTTC | CAWGPGGYTF
TRBD2 | TRBJ2-7 | TRBV11-2 | . | TGTGCCAGCAGTTCCAGGCCCCAGCGGGGGGACTACGAGCAGTACTTC | CASSSRPQRGDYEQYF